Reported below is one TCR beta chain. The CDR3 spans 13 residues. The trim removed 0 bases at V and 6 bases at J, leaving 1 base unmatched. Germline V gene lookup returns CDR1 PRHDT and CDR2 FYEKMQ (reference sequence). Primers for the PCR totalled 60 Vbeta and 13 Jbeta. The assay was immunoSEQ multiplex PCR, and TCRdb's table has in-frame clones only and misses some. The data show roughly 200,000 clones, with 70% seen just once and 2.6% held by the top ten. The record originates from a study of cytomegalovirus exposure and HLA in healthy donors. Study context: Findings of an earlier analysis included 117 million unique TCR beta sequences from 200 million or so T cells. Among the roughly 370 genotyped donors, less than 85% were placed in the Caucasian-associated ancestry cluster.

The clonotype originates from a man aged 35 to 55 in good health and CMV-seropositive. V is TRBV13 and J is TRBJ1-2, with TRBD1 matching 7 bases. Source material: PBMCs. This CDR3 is CASSLGQGDGYTF. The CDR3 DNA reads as TGTGCCAGCAGCTTAGGGCAGGGGGATGGCTACACCTTC.